The 30 T cell receptor beta chains given below trace back to one sample, sequenced in a study of blood T cell repertoires in COVID-19. Sequencing used immunoSEQ multiplex PCR; TCRdb keeps in-frame clones, though not all of them. The table lists roughly 250,000 clones, 86% of them singletons, with roughly 1.9% in the top ten. Sample: PBMCs or T cells enriched from blood (not recorded which). The source is a woman aged 45-59 years who had recovered from COVID-19.

This clone has a single count. This same CDR3 is encoded by further DNA sequences in the sample. This chain uses TRBV19 with TRBJ1-1; possibly TRBD1 for D (5 bases). V dropped 1 base and J dropped 8 bases, with 8 bases sitting between them. Germline loops: CDR1 LNHDA, CDR2 SQIVND (reference sequence). There are 12 residues in the CDR3. CDR3 sequence (DNA): TGTGCCAGTAGTATAGTAAGGGGAGAAGCTTTCTTT. It translates to CASSIVRGEAFF.

This clone has just one count. V gene TRBV11-2 combines with J gene TRBJ1-2; the D gene is possibly TRBD1 (6 bases). V gave up 0 bases and J gave up 4 bases, with 18 bases separating them. Per the germline V gene, CDR1 is SGHAT and CDR2 is FQNNGV. The CDR3 length is 17 residues. CDR3 sequence reads: CASSLEVWQGNGYGYTF. CDR3 coding DNA: TGTGCCAGCAGCTTAGAAGTTTGGCAGGGGAACGGCTATGGCTACACCTTC.

The chain has TRBV27 and TRBJ2-7; D is undetermined. CDR3 size: 13 residues. V was trimmed by 1 base and J by 7 bases, leaving 11 bases between them. Germline CDR1 MNHEY, CDR2 SMNVEV (reference sequence). CDR3 region: CASSLWSTTEQYF. The CDR3, as DNA: TGTGCCAGCAGTTTATGGTCCACAACAGAGCAGTACTTC.

The chain recombines TRBV24-1 with TRBJ2-1, with D possibly TRBD2 on 5 matching bases. V was trimmed by 7 bases and J by 5 bases, leaving 14 bases between them. Germline CDR1 reads KGHDR; CDR2 reads SFDVKD. CDR3 length: 14 residues. In DNA, the CDR3 is TGTGCCACCAGCCACCCGGGAAAAAACAATGAGCAGTTCTTC. Protein: CATSHPGKNNEQFF.

The J gene is TRBJ1-4, the V gene TRBV7-3; 10 bases match TRBD1. In germline, CDR1 is SGHTA, CDR2 FQGTGA. J was trimmed by 6 bases and V by 3 bases; bases with no gene match: 10. The CDR3 has 17 residues. The CDR3, as DNA: TGTGCCAGCAGCTTGTCCCGGGACAGGGGACAAGATGAAAAACTGTTTTTT. This gives the protein CASSLSRDRGQDEKLFF.

This clone appeared a single time. J is TRBJ1-2 and V is TRBV4-3; no clear D gene. CDR1 and CDR2 from the germline V gene are LGHNA and YSLEER. The CDR3 is 17 amino acids. V was clipped by 0 bases and J by 4 bases, with 18 bases between them. In DNA form, the CDR3 reads TGCGCCAGCAGCCAAGATCCCGATGGAGGGATAATCTATGGCTACACCTTC. It codes for CASSQDPDGGIIYGYTF.

This chain joins TRBV6-2 or TRBV6-3 and TRBJ2-1; D is uncertain. V lost 5 bases, J lost 4 bases, and 15 bases lay in between. This CDR3 region has 15 residues. Germline assignment: CDR1 MNHEY and CDR2 SVGEGT. The CDR3 sequence is CASSLQGAGYNEQFF. As DNA, the CDR3 is TGTGCCAGCAGTCTGCAAGGCGCAGGTTACAATGAGCAGTTCTTC.

This clone has at least ten counts. This chain uses TRBV28 with TRBJ2-7, with D possibly matching TRBD2 (6 bases). The CDR3 totals 13 residues. Trimming removed 8 bases at V and 2 bases at J, with 13 bases between. Germline V gives CDR1 MDHEN, CDR2 SYDVKM. This chain's CDR3 is CASSGTSPYEQYF. The CDR3 bases are TGTGCCAGCTCGGGGACTTCACCCTACGAGCAGTACTTC.

The chain carries TRBV6-5 and TRBJ1-3; 7 bases align to TRBD1. The CDR3 consists of 15 residues. CDR1 and CDR2 (germline): MNHEY, SVGAGI. After removal of 2 bases from V and 3 bases from J, the junction contained 4 bases not matched to a gene. The chain's CDR3 is CASSYADRVGNTIYF. The DNA for the CDR3 is TGTGCCAGCAGTTACGCCGACAGGGTTGGAAACACCATATATTTT.

The chain is built from TRBV7-6 and TRBJ2-7; TRBD2 aligns across 9 bases. The CDR3 sequence is 15 residues long. The V gene end was trimmed by 5 bases and the J gene end by 0 bases; junction bases not matched to a gene: 5. The germline V gene has CDR1 SGHVS and CDR2 FNYEAQ. CDR3 sequence: CASSVLAGSSYEQYF. The CDR3 DNA reads TGTGCCAGCAGCGTACTAGCGGGCTCCTCCTACGAGCAGTACTTC.

The chain is built from TRBV7-2 and TRBJ1-6; 11 bases fit TRBD1. This CDR3 comprises 18 residues. The junction had 13 bases not matched to a gene; V was cut back by 5 bases and J by 7 bases. Germline V CDR1 and CDR2: SGHTA, FQGNSA. CDR3 bases: TGTGCCAGCAGCGACTCACTGGGACAGGGGGACCGAAATTCACCCCTCCACTTT. Residues: CASSDSLGQGDRNSPLHF.

The rearrangement links TRBV7-2 to TRBJ2-5; 10 bases agree with TRBD2. V dropped 5 bases and J dropped 3; count of bases not matched to a gene: 3. This CDR3 comprises 14 residues. The germline V gene has CDR1 SGHTA and CDR2 FQGNSA. CDR3 sequence (DNA): TGTGCCAGCAGCGGAACTAGCGGGAAAGAGACCCAGTACTTC. Translated, it gives CASSGTSGKETQYF.

V is TRBV10-3 and J is TRBJ2-2; D not certain. This CDR3 has 11 amino acids. Trimming removed 5 bases from V and 6 bases from J, with 4 bases in between. Germline CDR1 is ENHRY and CDR2 is SYGVKD. Here the CDR3 reads CAISPAGELFF. The CDR3 DNA sequence: TGTGCCATCAGTCCTGCCGGGGAGCTGTTTTTT.

This clone was seen only a few times. The rearrangement uses TRBV4-3 and TRBJ2-2; D gene uncertain. V lost 1 base and J 0 bases, leaving 6 bases between the germline ends. Germline CDR1 reads LGHNA; CDR2 reads YSLEER. The CDR3 consists of 15 residues. DNA of the CDR3: TGCGCCAGCAGCCAAGGCTCAGCGAACACCGGGGAGCTGTTTTTT. It yields the protein CASSQGSANTGELFF.

The rearrangement uses TRBV28 and TRBJ1-4; 7 nucleotides match TRBD1. CDR3 length: 15 residues. Germline V gene lookup returns CDR1 MDHEN and CDR2 SYDVKM. Trimming cost V 6 bases and J 5 bases; bases outside gene matches: 9. The DNA of the CDR3 is TGTGCCAGCAGAACCACAGGGGCTGGCAATGAAAAACTGTTTTTT. Its protein is CASRTTGAGNEKLFF. Together with reference TRBV28 and TRBJ1-4, the CDR3 gives the full variable domain: DVKVTQSSRYLVKRTGEKVFLECVQDMDHENMFWYRQDPGLGLRLIYFSYDVKMKEKGDIPEGYSVSREKKERFSLILESASTNQTSMYLCASRTTGAGNEKLFFGSGTQLSVL.

The chain recombines TRBV27 with TRBJ2-7; 10 bases line up with TRBD1. The germline V gene has CDR1 MNHEY and CDR2 SMNVEV (reference sequence). J was trimmed by 5 bases and V by 4 bases; bases with no gene match: 11. The CDR3 sequence is 16 residues long. Here the CDR3 reads CASSSIIRDRGHEQYF. DNA for the CDR3: TGTGCCAGCAGTTCCATCATCCGGGACAGGGGCCACGAGCAGTACTTC.

The chain has TRBV19 and TRBJ2-6; maybe TRBD2 (5 bases). This CDR3 spans 16 amino acids. The V gene's germline CDR1 is LNHDA and CDR2 SQIVND (reference sequence). Trimming cost V 5 bases and J 2 bases, with 13 bases left between them. The CDR3 loop is CASSPGGAPGANVLTF. CDR3 nucleotides: TGTGCCAGTAGTCCCGGAGGCGCCCCTGGGGCCAACGTCCTGACTTTC.

V gene TRBV7-8 combines with J gene TRBJ2-7, with TRBD2 identical over 7 bases. This CDR3 is 15 amino acids long. With 5 bases clipped from V and 3 bases from J, the junction kept 10 bases outside the gene matches. Germline loops: CDR1 SGHVS, CDR2 FQNEAQ. CDR3 residues: CASSGRPGLDYEQYF. DNA for the CDR3: TGTGCCAGCAGCGGACGCCCCGGACTAGACTACGAGCAGTACTTC.

This clone was seen only a few times. V usage is TRBV9 and J usage is TRBJ2-1; a possible D gene is TRBD1 (5 bases). The germline V gene has CDR1 SGDLS and CDR2 YYNGEE. CDR3 size: 14 residues. Trimming shortened V by 3 bases and J by 5 bases, and 12 bases separated the two germline ends. CDR3 in amino acids: CASSARQTDNEQFF. The CDR3 bases are TGTGCCAGCAGCGCTAGACAGACCGACAATGAGCAGTTCTTC.

The rearrangement links TRBV5-1 to TRBJ2-1, with D perhaps matching TRBD1 (6 bases). Germline CDR1 is SGHRS and CDR2 is YFSETQ. Deletions cut 0 bases from V and 4 bases from J, with 11 bases between. The CDR3 length is 15 residues. CDR3 region: CASSLEGRGYNEQFF. Written as DNA, the CDR3 is TGCGCCAGCAGCTTGGAGGGCAGGGGATACAATGAGCAGTTCTTC.

The chain's CDR3 is CASSSYSGRENSPLHF. The CDR3 bases are TGTGCCAGCAGCTCCTACTCCGGCAGGGAAAATTCACCCCTCCACTTT. The V call is TRBV7-8, the J call TRBJ1-6; D possibly corresponds to TRBD1 (5 bases). Germline values: CDR1 SGHVS, CDR2 FQNEAQ. CDR3 size: 16 residues. The V end was cut by 4 bases, the J end by 7 bases, with 17 bases between.

For the CDR3, the DNA is TGTGCCAGCAGCCCACAGGGTTGGGTGTTTTTT. It is translated as CASSPQGWVFF. This chain links TRBV6-4 with TRBJ2-2, with D tentatively TRBD1 (6 bases). There are 11 residues in the CDR3. Trimming shortened V by 6 bases and J by 15 bases, and 14 bases separated the two germline ends. Germline V CDR1 and CDR2: MRHNA, SNTAGT.

This clone was counted only a few times. The V call is TRBV25-1, the J call TRBJ1-4; 9 bases are a match to TRBD1. Trimming removed 5 bases from V and 7 bases from J; junction bases left unmatched: 11. CDR3 length: 16 residues. CDR1 is MGHDK, CDR2 SYGVNS, per germline. The CDR3 nucleotides read TGTGCCAGCAGTTACCACCTGGGGACAGGGTCTGAAAAACTGTTTTTT. Its translation is CASSYHLGTGSEKLFF.

As for this clone: The sample carries other DNA sequences with the same CDR3. Here the CDR3 DNA reads TGTGCCTGGAGTCCGGGGTTGCCCTACAATGAGCAGTTCTTC. Residues: CAWSPGLPYNEQFF. The J gene is TRBJ2-1, the V gene TRBV30; D might be TRBD2 (5 bases). Germline V gene sequence: CDR1 GTSNPN, CDR2 SVGIG (reference sequence). The V and J ends lost 2 bases and 2 bases respectively, with 10 bases between them. This CDR3 has 14 amino acids.

CDR3 region: CASSPGSTGFGNTIYF. The CDR3 region has the DNA TGTGCCAGCAGCCCGGGTTCGACAGGGTTTGGAAACACCATATATTTT. This chain joins TRBV11-2 and TRBJ1-3; 7 nucleotides align to TRBD1. CDR3 length: 16 amino acids. In germline, CDR1 is SGHAT, CDR2 FQNNGV. Trimming at V came to 5 bases and at J to 3 bases, leaving 10 bases not matched to a gene.

The rearrangement joins TRBV5-1 to TRBJ2-5; 8 nucleotides match TRBD2. Trimming took 5 bases from V and 1 from J; bases not matched to a gene: 7. Germline V lookup: CDR1 SGHRS, CDR2 YFSETQ. This CDR3 has 15 residues. CDR3 nucleotide sequence: TGCGCCAGCAGACTTACGGGAGGGTTCCAAGAGACCCAGTACTTC. Protein product: CASRLTGGFQETQYF.

The gene calls are TRBV6-1 and TRBJ1-1; no definite D call. The V end lost 2 bases, the J end lost 11 bases, and 15 bases lay between the germline ends. The CDR3 is made up of 13 amino acids. CDR1 MNHNS and CDR2 SASEGT come from the germline V gene. CDR3 sequence reads: CASSESGIDRAFF. CDR3 nucleotides: TGTGCCAGCAGTGAATCCGGGATTGACCGGGCTTTCTTT.

The chain couples TRBV28 to TRBJ1-3; TRBD1 matches at 8 bases. Germline-derived CDR1 and CDR2 are MDHEN and SYDVKM. This CDR3 region has 13 residues. J was trimmed by 8 bases and V by 6 bases; bases with no gene match: 6. CDR3 coding DNA: TGTGCCAGCAGCCCAGGACAGGGTCACACCATATATTTT. Its protein is CASSPGQGHTIYF.

The V gene is TRBV4-1, the J gene TRBJ1-6; 12 bases align to TRBD1. V lost 3 bases, J lost 10 bases, and 7 bases stayed unmatched. Per germline, CDR1 MGHRA and CDR2 YSYEKL. The CDR3 sequence is 16 residues long. In DNA, the CDR3 is TGCGCCAGCAGCCATCGGGACAGGGGGCAGGGATCACCCCTCCACTTT. The encoded protein is CASSHRDRGQGSPLHF.

The rearrangement links TRBV27 to TRBJ2-2; a possible D gene is TRBD1 (5 bases). The V end lost 3 bases, the J end lost 4 bases, and 12 bases lay between the germline ends. The germline gives CDR1 MNHEY, CDR2 SMNVEV (reference sequence). The CDR3 covers 15 residues. CDR3 coding DNA: TGTGCCAGCAGTTTCCAATACAGGACCACCGGGGAGCTGTTTTTT. Translated: CASSFQYRTTGELFF.